The sequence of this T cell receptor (beta chain) was determined in a study of blood T cell repertoires in COVID-19. Turning to the study itself: Samples of COVID-19 (acute and convalescent) were obtained from the United States, Italy and Spain. Sample material is recorded as cDNA or gDNA derived from T cells, B-cell-depleted T cells, or PBMCs.

V lost 3 bases to trimming and J lost 3 bases, with 6 bases between them. The CDR3 consists of 13 residues. The germline V gene has CDR1 SGHRS and CDR2 YFSETQ. Original analysis: Scientists estimated how many nucleated cells there were by amplifying reference gene primers. Clones were read by immunoSEQ multiplex PCR, and TCRdb kept only the in-frame ones, dropping some. Clone size and V and J calls were adopted from that table, with D and trimming inferred from the DNA. The top ten clones hold less than 2.5% of a sample with some 96,000 clones, roughly nine tenths of them seen once. Sequenced sample: peripheral blood. The rearrangement links TRBV5-1 to TRBJ2-2; D is possibly TRBD1 (6 bases). This receptor was obtained from a man aged 50-59 years with active COVID-19. The CDR3 sequence: CASSWTDTGELFF. In DNA form, the CDR3 reads TGCGCCAGCAGCTGGACAGACACCGGGGAGCTGTTTTTT.